This TCR beta chain was captured in a study of blood T cell repertoires in COVID-19. Study overall: Sample material is recorded as cDNA or gDNA derived from T cells, B-cell-depleted T cells, or PBMCs.

Assignment of participants to cohorts was predicated upon participant-reported clinical history. In the original analysis: Amplification from reference gene primers served as the basis for estimated nucleated cell counts. This table comes from immunoSEQ multiplex PCR, and its TCRdb copy is limited to in-frame clones, with some not included. The DNA gave D and trimming, while V, J and clone size come from that table. The data hold about 220,000 clones, with roughly 89% observed a single time. Germline V gene lookup returns CDR1 LGHNA and CDR2 YNFKEQ. The CDR3 has 17 residues. V was trimmed by 0 bases and J by 3 bases, leaving 16 bases between them.

The TCR sequence derives from a woman between 25 and 40 years old with acute COVID-19. Sequenced: PBMCs or T cells enriched from blood (not recorded which). This sequence joins TRBV4-2 and TRBJ2-3; D unclear. The CDR3 sequence is CASSQDESAGGTDTQYF. The CDR3 region has the DNA TGTGCCAGCAGCCAAGATGAATCTGCTGGCGGAACAGATACGCAGTATTTT.